Here is one T cell receptor beta chain with its context. The sample belongs to a study of blood T cell repertoires in COVID-19. Study overall: Sources were T cells, B-cell-depleted T cells, or PBMCs; the material itself was cDNA or gDNA.

Methods used by the authors: By means of reference gene primer amplification, nucleated cell counts were estimated. This table comes from immunoSEQ multiplex PCR, and its TCRdb copy is limited to in-frame clones, with some not included. V and J calls and clone size are given by that table; D and trimming were obtained from the DNA. The table lists some 200,000 clones, under 90% of them singletons. The sequencing sample was made of peripheral blood. This sequence originates from a woman between 65 and 79 years old with COVID-19, enrolled during active disease.

In DNA form, the CDR3 reads TGCGCCAGCAGCTTTGCTGGGGCCGAGCAGTACTTC. It yields the protein CASSFAGAEQYF. This chain uses TRBV5-1 with TRBJ2-7, with D possibly TRBD1 on 5 matching bases. The germline V gene has CDR1 SGHRS and CDR2 YFSETQ. V was pared by 2 bases and J by 6 bases, with 9 bases between. The length of the CDR3 is 12 residues.